Listed below are T cell receptor beta chains from one sample, sequenced in a study of identical twins. One entry per CDR3 protein results from TCRdb running MiXCR on the 5' RACE reads. The sample consists of approximately 240,000 distinct CDR3 sequences, 11% to 15% of them appearing once. Sequencing was carried out using memory (CD45RO+) T cells sorted from blood. The receptors stem from a woman between 18 and 30 years old in good health. The CDR3 runs from the conserved cysteine through the conserved F or W. Not all rows give a size; the values are once, few, many and, for expanded clones, a class.

v_call clone_size cdr3_aa
TRBV19 few CASRSRPNTGELFF
TRBV3-1 few CASSQDQGSGYEQYF
TRBV5-5 - CASSYPGQGKEQYF
TRBV3-1 - CASGQGGDYGYTF
TRBV6-1 - CASSPAWQATNQPQHF
TRBV29-1 - CSVGGQGYEQYF
TRBV7-9 - CASSLGEGVLEAFF
TRBV20-1 - CSAIRNTEAFF
TRBV20-1 - CSARQGGYNEKLFF
TRBV14 - CASSPSGRGSDTQYF
TRBV7-9 many CASSQGVNYGYTF
TRBV10-3 many CAISENRGGGYTF
TRBV5-6 many CASSSHNLGTQYF
TRBV29-1 few CSVRSPMNTEAFF
TRBV6-2/TRBV6-3 many CASSLGPMEQPQHF
TRBV5-1 few CASSYGTGINQPQHF
TRBV10-1 - CAKNPGLIRKYEQYF
TRBV5-6 - CASTPRTLSYNEQFF
TRBV12-3/TRBV12-4 - CASSPRGTYEQYF
TRBV7-9 many CASSEETQYF
TRBV11-3 - CASSHPGDRGENEQFF
TRBV9 few CASSVAGQTDTQYF
TRBV10-1 few CASSDRGLADTQYF
TRBV29-1 - CSVEGGGINTDTQYF
TRBV9 many CASSVVDRQSTEAFF
TRBV2 few CASSDGIRRIHEQFF